The T cell receptor (beta chain) under discussion was sequenced for a study of regulatory T cells in long-lasting Graves disease (dated by TCRdb to the early 2020s). Context from the whole study: In the newly diagnosed Graves' disease group, patients had been taking antithyroid drugs for less than 3 months. Peripheral blood TCR sequencing and RNA sequencing compared persistent Graves' disease patients with newly diagnosed Graves' disease patients. The study was conducted in China and was registered as a clinical trial. TCR sequencing covered some 13 persistent and 20 or so newly diagnosed Graves' disease patients, around 35 samples in total. What the authors observed across the whole study: Sequencing and analysis were limited to the TCR beta chain. Patients with persistent disease shared more public clonotypes (fewer than 3,000) than newly diagnosed patients did (more than 900). Persistent Graves' disease patients showed lower TCR Shannon entropy and fewer highly expanded clones than newly diagnosed patients, suggesting clonal expansion. The authors acknowledged the small sample size as a limitation that may reduce accuracy. Preferential use of TRBV28, TRBJ1-2 and TRBJ2-5 was observed in persistent disease, whereas TRBV20-1 and TRBJ2-1 were favored in newly diagnosed disease. Peripheral blood alone was examined, since thyroid tissue, which constituted the primary lesion, could not be accessed.

The time point label, read with the paper, signifies: newly diagnosed GD, antithyroid drugs for less than 3 months. For both TCR sequencing and RNA sequencing, RNA was extracted from PBMCs in TRIzol. The diagnosis of Graves' disease was made according to American Thyroid Association guidelines. The patients came from an endocrinology department in Xi'an, China. Each patient gave around 9 milliliters of peripheral blood, collected in an EDTA anticoagulant tube. PBMCs were isolated by Ficoll Paque Plus density gradient separation without further T cell sorting. An Agilent 2100 Bioanalyzer and agarose gel were used to check RNA quality, and a NanoDrop 2000 was used to measure RNA concentration. Deletion took 6 bases off V and 4 bases off J, with a span of 12 bases between the germline ends. The CDR3 sequence holds 13 residues, the cysteine and phenylalanine included. Only the CDR3 DNA stays, 39 bases, in frame from base 1.

Library method: multiplex PCR. Sequencing relied on an Illumina HiSeq 4000. CDR3 regions were amplified by Arm-PCR with iRepertoire HTBI primers to construct TCR beta libraries. PCR products were gel purified before sequencing. The study's own analysis went as follows. Gene usage analysis of CDR3 amino acid clonotypes relied on the approximately 62 TRBV and more than twelve TRBJ segments identified across samples. COPE and FqMerger were used to merge the filtered high-quality paired reads into contigs. BLAST was used to align contigs to the IMGT TRBV, TRBD and TRBJ reference genes, and CDR3 was defined following IMGT. Any clonotype with a frequency above 0.1% was classified as a highly expanded clone. Shannon entropy was used to measure repertoire diversity, and the Gini coefficient was used to measure V-J evenness. A clonotype found in more than one individual was treated as public. In-frame beta chains were kept once TCRdb had trimmed the public reads at Q25 with fastp and called clones with MiXCR. CDR3 protein duplicates are merged, each entry listing the most common genes and DNA. TCRdb, rather than the study authors, made the V and J calls. For this sample the table gives over 500,000 distinct CDR3 sequences, of which 15% to 20% were detected only once. The ten largest clones add up to around 12% of the sample.

About this clonotype: Its antigen is not yet known. No base qualities exist here, and no much larger clone lies one base off it.

The same sample was also used in a study of T cells in Graves' hyperthyroidism and ophthalmopathy. Per the second study: Stable Graves' hyperthyroidism was defined as the absence of progression to ophthalmopathy over 18 months of follow-up. Hyperthyroidism patients were aged 18 to 65 years and newly diagnosed, with disease duration of less than 2 months. The study excluded patients with uncontrolled infections, other autoimmune diseases, pregnancy or lactation. Clinical symptoms, serum thyroxine and TRAb, thyroid ultrasound, and orbital computed tomography formed the basis for the diagnoses. The TCR CDR3 was subjected to a first round of RT-PCR using the HTBI primer set and the Qiagen OneStep RT-PCR kit. Most expanded thyroid clonotypes (frequency above 0.001) were also found in blood, which suggests that blood repertoires may mirror thyroid immune responses. A 13 V-J signature model separated ophthalmopathy from stable hyperthyroidism, with approximately 87% sensitivity and approximately 81% specificity in cross-validation and 80%/75% in testing. In validation, the model predicted progression to ophthalmopathy a median of roughly six months before onset, with 70% to 71% sensitivity and roughly 77% specificity. To identify distinguishing TCR V-J signatures, a discovery cohort of roughly 100 patients was used, comprising 40 to 45 with Graves' ophthalmopathy and 57 with stable Graves' hyperthyroidism. An independent validation cohort of 18 to 20 hyperthyroidism patients and roughly 16 patients who later progressed to ophthalmopathy tested prospective prediction of ophthalmopathy. The 75 to 100 discovery patients were divided at random into training and test sets in a 7:3 ratio. In addition, the study compared T-cell repertoires in thyroid tissue and in blood from roughly six Graves' hyperthyroidism patients. After sampling, hyperthyroidism patients received methimazole starting at 30 mg daily, and ophthalmopathy patients received high-dose intravenous methylprednisolone. Libraries were constructed in a second round of multiplex PCR, after which size selection and purification were carried out. Paired-end sequencing of the libraries was performed with 100 bp reads on an Illumina HiSeq2000. Raw data were processed with SOAPnuke, discarding reads with adapters, uncalled bases, mean Phred below 15, or no exact constant-primer or identifier match. COPE v1.2.5 was used to merge high-quality paired reads, and clonotypes were defined as unique nucleotide sequences. MiTCR v1.1 was used to align clonotypes to the IMGT TRBV, TRBD and TRBJ reference segments. The analysis included only V-J combinations with a frequency above 0.0001, which together covered 99% to 99.2% of the repertoires. The TCS score was defined as the ratio of F50 (clonal expansion) to E x V (chaos), calculated using BLOSUM62-based TCRdist between CDR3 peptides within each V-J. Welch's t-statistics and random forest reduced 514 V-J features to about 13, which were used in a naive Bayes classifier (R e1071). No statistical method was used to fix the sample size in advance, and group allocation was not hidden from the investigators. TCR Vbeta CDR3 sequencing of roughly 140 peripheral blood samples (over 40 ophthalmopathy, some 75 hyperthyroidism and roughly 17 progressor patients) is reported in the paper.

Recombination connected TRBV12-3 or TRBV12-4 to TRBJ1-2, with the D gene call left open. The sequencing here drew on peripheral blood mononuclear cells (PBMCs), taken at new diagnosis, from a patient treated with antithyroid drugs. This TCR derives from a man between 18 and 29 years old with Graves disease. Donor details come from another sample of the same person, matched by shared clones. The DNA sequence follows: TGTGCCAGCAGCCAAACCGCGGGCTATGGCTACACCTTC. This translates into CASSQTAGYGYTF.